This T cell receptor (beta chain) was identified in a study of blood T cell repertoires in COVID-19. In the authors' methods: Cell counts per sample came from amplifying reference gene primers. Measured with immunoSEQ multiplex PCR; TCRdb has only the in-frame clones, and not every one. The V and J calls and the clone size are those of that table, but D and trimming were determined from the DNA. The repertoire holds a few hundred thousand clones, with roughly nine tenths as singletons. Individuals drawn from 20 to 30 US areas were roughly 18 to 89 years old. The clonotype originates from a woman in her twenties or thirties who had recovered from COVID-19. What was sequenced was PBMCs or T cells enriched from blood (not recorded which).

The DNA of the CDR3 is TGTGCCAGCAGCACCTGGGGAGGGAATGAGCAGTTCTTC. It codes for CASSTWGGNEQFF. The rearrangement uses TRBV7-2 and TRBJ2-1, with 7 bases that match TRBD2. Looked up from germline, CDR1 is SGHTA and CDR2 is FQGNSA. With V trimmed by 5 bases and J by 7 bases, 5 bases remained unmatched. This CDR3 spans 13 amino acids.